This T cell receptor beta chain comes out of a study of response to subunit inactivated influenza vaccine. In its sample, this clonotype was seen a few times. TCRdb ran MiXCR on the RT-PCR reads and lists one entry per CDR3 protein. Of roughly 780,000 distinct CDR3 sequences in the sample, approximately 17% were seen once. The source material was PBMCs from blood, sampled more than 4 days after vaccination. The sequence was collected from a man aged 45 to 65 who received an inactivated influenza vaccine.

CDR3 residues: CAISVGGTDTQYF. The CDR3 DNA reads TGTGCCATCAGTGTGGGTGGCACAGATACGCAGTATTTT. The V and J genes are TRBV10-3 and TRBJ2-3; D gene uncertain. V was cut by 4 bases and J by 1 base, with 6 bases left in between. From germline, CDR1 is ENHRY and CDR2 SYGVKD. The CDR3 length is 13 residues.